The rows below give T cell receptor beta chains drawn from one sample of a study of cytomegalovirus exposure and HLA in healthy donors. The protocol was immunoSEQ multiplex PCR, while the TCRdb copy is restricted to in-frame clones and leaves out a portion. The sample holds roughly 86,000 clones, under 80% seen once. Specimen: PBMCs. All receptors derive from a man over 45 in good health and CMV-seropositive. The CDR3 runs from the conserved cysteine through the conserved F or W. The D gene is left open where the match is weak. The size field is filled for only some rows; it gives once, few, many or a size class.

>.|TRBJ1-5|.|TRBV30
CAWSPGLDQPQHF
TGTGCCTGGAGTCCAGGGTTGGACCAGCCCCAGCATTTT
>.|TRBJ2-7|.|TRBV6-5
CASSYTGGAYEQYF
TGTGCCAGCAGTTATACTGGCGGTGCCTACGAGCAGTACTTC
>once|TRBJ1-6|.|TRBV6-5
CASSLTTPNSPLHF
TGTGCCAGCAGTCTGACAACCCCTAATTCACCCCTCCACTTT
>.|TRBJ2-7|.|TRBV7-9
CASSLFGSYEQYF
TGTGCCAGCAGCTTATTCGGGTCCTACGAGCAGTACTTC
>few|TRBJ1-1|.|TRBV5-4
CASSSGLTEAFF
TGTGCCAGCAGCTCAGGGCTTACTGAAGCTTTCTTT
>.|TRBJ1-4|.|TRBV5-4
CASSLRGEATNEKLFF
TGTGCCAGCAGCTTAAGAGGGGAGGCAACTAATGAAAAACTGTTTTTT
>.|TRBJ2-3|TRBD2|TRBV5-1
CASSLGTSGGTNTDTQYF
TGCGCCAGCAGCCTAGGGACTAGCGGGGGAACGAACACAGATACGCAGTATTTT
>few|TRBJ1-2|TRBD1|TRBV5-1
CASSGRDRASTYGYTF
TGCGCCAGCAGCGGCCGGGACAGGGCGTCCACGTATGGCTACACCTTC
>few|TRBJ1-1|TRBD1|TRBV29-1
CSVYRGRGTEAFF
TGCAGCGTTTACAGGGGGAGAGGCACTGAAGCTTTCTTT
>.|TRBJ2-2|.|TRBV5-1
CASSLETGFTGELFF
TGCGCCAGCAGCTTGGAAACAGGGTTCACCGGGGAGCTGTTTTTT
>.|TRBJ2-6|.|TRBV30
CAWSVSNSGANVLTF
TGTGCCTGGAGTGTAAGCAACTCTGGGGCCAACGTCCTGACTTTC
>.|TRBJ2-7|.|TRBV7-9
CASSVQAYEQYF
TGTGCCAGCAGCGTACAAGCCTACGAGCAGTACTTC
>.|TRBJ2-3|.|TRBV7-9
CASSLSQANTDTQYF
TGTGCCAGCAGCTTATCGCAGGCGAATACAGATACGCAGTATTTT
>.|TRBJ1-2|.|TRBV30
CAWETDTEFGYGYTF
TGTGCCTGGGAAACTGATACAGAATTTGGCTATGGCTACACCTTC
>.|TRBJ1-4|TRBD1|TRBV5-6
CASSWGTGSGEKLFF
TGTGCCAGCAGCTGGGGGACAGGGTCGGGGGAAAAACTGTTTTTT
>.|TRBJ2-1|TRBD2|TRBV9
CASSVGTSGYNEQFF
TGTGCCAGCAGCGTCGGGACTAGCGGGTACAATGAGCAGTTCTTC
>.|TRBJ2-7|.|TRBV5-6
CASSYRVRDAYEQYF
TGTGCCAGCAGCTACAGGGTGAGGGATGCCTACGAGCAGTACTTC
>.|TRBJ1-3|TRBD1|TRBV6-1
CASRDRASGNTIYF
TGTGCCAGCAGAGACAGGGCCTCCGGAAACACCATATATTTT
>.|TRBJ2-1|.|TRBV7-9
CASSLAGGRAHNEQFF
TGTGCCAGCAGCTTAGCCGGGGGAAGGGCCCACAATGAGCAGTTCTTC
>few|TRBJ1-2|.|TRBV11-2
CASSPRGVKVGYGYTF
TGTGCCAGCAGCCCGCGGGGAGTGAAGGTTGGGTATGGCTACACCTTC
>few|TRBJ2-1|.|TRBV29-1
CSVVSEDTPFF
TGCAGCGTTGTCTCCGAGGACACACCGTTCTTC
>.|TRBJ1-1|.|TRBV7-9
CASSLAGALIRSTEAFF
TGTGCCAGCAGCTTAGCAGGGGCCCTTATACGATCCACTGAAGCTTTCTTT
>few|TRBJ2-5|TRBD1|TRBV5-1
CASSFTGGDQETQYF
TGCGCCAGCAGCTTCACAGGGGGTGACCAAGAGACCCAGTACTTC
>.|TRBJ2-3|TRBD2|TRBV4-2
CASSQPSGGASDTQYF
TGTGCCAGCAGCCAACCTAGCGGGGGGGCGTCGGATACGCAGTATTTT
>few|TRBJ2-5|TRBD2|TRBV10-3
CASKTSGGTETQYF
TGTGCCTCTAAAACTAGCGGGGGGACAGAGACCCAGTACTTC
>few|TRBJ1-3|TRBD1|TRBV25-1
CASSDTGVGNTIYF
TGTGCCAGCAGTGATACAGGGGTAGGAAACACCATATATTTT
>once|TRBJ2-5|TRBD1|TRBV12-5
CASGLAGTGQYF
TGTGCTAGTGGTTTGGCCGGGACAGGGCAGTACTTC
>.|TRBJ1-1|.|TRBV29-1
CSVGLLTCEAFF
TGCAGCGTTGGATTGCTTACATGTGAAGCTTTCTTT
>.|TRBJ2-7|TRBD2|TRBV7-6
CASSTEAGDEQYF
TGTGCCAGCAGCACCGAGGCGGGAGACGAGCAGTACTTC
>.|TRBJ2-5|.|TRBV7-3
CASSLTYRETQYF
TGTGCCAGCAGCTTAACGTATAGAGAGACCCAGTACTTC
>.|TRBJ1-4|TRBD1|TRBV7-9
CSSSSIPGQGTTNEKLFF
TGTTCCAGCAGCTCAATCCCGGGACAGGGTACAACTAATGAAAAACTGTTTTTT
>.|TRBJ2-7|.|TRBV19
CASSTDRPSSYEQYF
TGTGCCAGTAGTACTGACAGGCCTAGCTCCTACGAGCAGTACTTC
>.|TRBJ2-2|.|TRBV7-6
CASSLGARGAGELFF
TGTGCCAGCAGCTTAGGCGCCAGGGGTGCCGGGGAGCTGTTTTTT
>few|TRBJ2-3|TRBD2|TRBV5-1
CASSLVGSSGGYIADTQYF
TGCGCCAGCAGCTTGGTGGGGTCTAGCGGGGGCTACATCGCAGATACGCAGTATTTT
>.|TRBJ2-7|.|TRBV19
CASSILGGGYEQYF
TGTGCCAGTAGTATATTGGGGGGAGGATACGAGCAGTACTTC
>.|TRBJ2-7|.|TRBV7-6
CASSLAGPNYEQYF
TGTGCCAGCAGCTTAGCTGGGCCAAACTACGAGCAGTACTTC
>.|TRBJ2-3|.|TRBV18
CASSPLSADTQYF
TGTGCCAGCTCACCCCTCTCGGCAGATACGCAGTATTTT
>once|TRBJ1-6|TRBD1|TRBV19
CASSTHSTGSYNSPLHF
TGTGCCAGTAGTACTCACTCGACAGGGTCCTATAATTCACCCCTCCACTTT
>.|TRBJ1-5|.|TRBV15
CATSTEEGSNQPQNF
TGTGCCACCAGCACCGAGGAGGGGAGCAATCAGCCCCAGAATTTT
>few|TRBJ2-1|TRBD2|TRBV19
CASGNARGGLTNIDEQFF
TGTGCCAGTGGCAACGCGCGGGGGGGCCTAACTAATATCGATGAGCAGTTCTTC
>once|TRBJ1-1|.|TRBV5-4
CASSARTAGARNTEAFF
TGTGCCAGCAGCGCCCGGACGGCAGGGGCACGGAACACTGAAGCTTTCTTT